These T cell receptor beta chains were read from a single sample in a study of circulating CD8 cells and anti-PD-1 response in melanoma. TCRdb independently ran MiXCR on the reads; one entry per CDR3 protein. The profile shows 2,000 to 2,500 distinct CDR3 sequences, roughly 7% of them singletons. The material sequenced was CD8+ T cells from PBMCs, taken at baseline or after one month of anti-PD-1 therapy (not recorded which). The receptors derive from a human donor with melanoma. CDR3s include the opening cysteine and the closing phenylalanine or tryptophan. D genes are given only for firm matches.

cdr3_aa: CSVGPGVGSGGYTF; v_call: TRBV29-1; j_call: TRBJ1-2; d_call: NA
cdr3_aa: CASSRRVETGNTIYF; v_call: TRBV28; j_call: TRBJ1-3; d_call: NA
cdr3_aa: CACSGAYEQYF; v_call: TRBV30; j_call: TRBJ2-7; d_call: TRBD2
cdr3_aa: CASSLGNQPQHF; v_call: TRBV19; j_call: TRBJ1-5; d_call: NA
cdr3_aa: CASSMDRGMNTEAFF; v_call: TRBV19; j_call: TRBJ1-1; d_call: TRBD1
cdr3_aa: CASSIGTGTSYEQYF; v_call: TRBV19; j_call: TRBJ2-7; d_call: NA
cdr3_aa: CASSARGGGTYEQYF; v_call: TRBV9; j_call: TRBJ2-7; d_call: NA
cdr3_aa: CASTSGRDRGNNEQFF; v_call: TRBV2; j_call: TRBJ2-1; d_call: TRBD1
cdr3_aa: CASSLIQGTDGYTF; v_call: TRBV5-6; j_call: TRBJ1-2; d_call: NA
cdr3_aa: CASRFGPGQEEAFF; v_call: TRBV5-5; j_call: TRBJ1-1; d_call: NA
cdr3_aa: CASSLERTGGNGYTF; v_call: TRBV27; j_call: TRBJ1-2; d_call: TRBD1
cdr3_aa: CASSSTDYNEQFF; v_call: TRBV7-2; j_call: TRBJ2-1; d_call: NA
cdr3_aa: CSVEVGQGSNYGYTF; v_call: TRBV29-1; j_call: TRBJ1-2; d_call: TRBD1
cdr3_aa: CASSIGLGRILYEQYF; v_call: TRBV19; j_call: TRBJ2-7; d_call: NA
cdr3_aa: CASSYSSRETQYF; v_call: TRBV6-6; j_call: TRBJ2-5; d_call: NA
cdr3_aa: CASRIDTSSNEKLFF; v_call: TRBV28; j_call: TRBJ1-4; d_call: NA
cdr3_aa: CASSLLAGGLTGELFF; v_call: TRBV28; j_call: TRBJ2-2; d_call: TRBD2
cdr3_aa: CASSPTGQRDSYEQYF; v_call: TRBV27; j_call: TRBJ2-7; d_call: NA
cdr3_aa: CASSKVDPGLAGRNEQFF; v_call: TRBV21-1; j_call: TRBJ2-1; d_call: NA
cdr3_aa: CASSVEVAGGPTDTQYF; v_call: TRBV9; j_call: TRBJ2-3; d_call: TRBD2
cdr3_aa: CASSIDTRQGNEQFF; v_call: TRBV19; j_call: TRBJ2-1; d_call: TRBD1
cdr3_aa: CASSLGQGGYEQYF; v_call: TRBV27; j_call: TRBJ2-7; d_call: TRBD1
cdr3_aa: CASSLSGDRGRGADTQYF; v_call: TRBV27; j_call: TRBJ2-3; d_call: TRBD1
cdr3_aa: CATSDEDWGQSYNEQFF; v_call: TRBV24-1; j_call: TRBJ2-1; d_call: NA
cdr3_aa: CASSIPASGGTGELFF; v_call: TRBV19; j_call: TRBJ2-2; d_call: TRBD2
cdr3_aa: CASETGNTEAFF; v_call: TRBV19; j_call: TRBJ1-1; d_call: NA
cdr3_aa: CSARLDRGRTNEKLFF; v_call: TRBV20-1; j_call: TRBJ1-4; d_call: TRBD1
cdr3_aa: CASSWAPGQGVENIQYF; v_call: TRBV6-6; j_call: TRBJ2-4; d_call: TRBD1
cdr3_aa: CASSFSENTEAFF; v_call: TRBV7-9; j_call: TRBJ1-1; d_call: NA
cdr3_aa: CASSPAEGSYNEQFF; v_call: TRBV18; j_call: TRBJ2-1; d_call: NA
cdr3_aa: CASSQTGTTYNEQFF; v_call: TRBV4-1; j_call: TRBJ2-1; d_call: TRBD2
cdr3_aa: CASSIPTEELAGYTGELFF; v_call: TRBV19; j_call: TRBJ2-2; d_call: TRBD2
cdr3_aa: CASSHGLNYEQYF; v_call: TRBV16; j_call: TRBJ2-7; d_call: NA
cdr3_aa: CASSIMAYNEQFF; v_call: TRBV19; j_call: TRBJ2-1; d_call: NA
cdr3_aa: CAWSPLGENYGYTF; v_call: TRBV30; j_call: TRBJ1-2; d_call: NA
cdr3_aa: CSVGTEQFF; v_call: TRBV29-1; j_call: TRBJ2-1; d_call: NA
cdr3_aa: CSARDQSDRGYGYTF; v_call: TRBV20-1; j_call: TRBJ1-2; d_call: TRBD1
cdr3_aa: CASRSGTGELFF; v_call: TRBV28; j_call: TRBJ2-2; d_call: NA
cdr3_aa: CSVDEGQANTGELFF; v_call: TRBV29-1; j_call: TRBJ2-2; d_call: TRBD1
cdr3_aa: CASSHDRREAFF; v_call: TRBV3-1; j_call: TRBJ1-1; d_call: NA
cdr3_aa: CASSYPGNEQFF; v_call: TRBV19; j_call: TRBJ2-1; d_call: NA
cdr3_aa: CASRARDEGVYEQYF; v_call: TRBV7-9; j_call: TRBJ2-7; d_call: NA
cdr3_aa: CASSLGGGNGGYTF; v_call: TRBV28; j_call: TRBJ1-2; d_call: NA
cdr3_aa: CASNRVGYEQYF; v_call: TRBV19; j_call: TRBJ2-7; d_call: NA
cdr3_aa: CASTFPAGVSSEAFF; v_call: TRBV19; j_call: TRBJ1-1; d_call: NA
cdr3_aa: CATSRVLAGAPTEAFF; v_call: TRBV15; j_call: TRBJ1-1; d_call: NA
cdr3_aa: CATSPGQGVGGYTF; v_call: TRBV24-1; j_call: TRBJ1-2; d_call: TRBD1
cdr3_aa: CASRETDREETQYF; v_call: TRBV4-1; j_call: TRBJ2-5; d_call: TRBD1
cdr3_aa: CASSPRTSGVYNEQFF; v_call: TRBV7-2; j_call: TRBJ2-1; d_call: TRBD2
cdr3_aa: CASSLALSGGALTGELFF; v_call: TRBV7-2; j_call: TRBJ2-2; d_call: TRBD2
cdr3_aa: CSVHTGAGANVLTF; v_call: TRBV29-1; j_call: TRBJ2-6; d_call: NA
cdr3_aa: CASSLAFWQGATEAFF; v_call: TRBV7-2; j_call: TRBJ1-1; d_call: TRBD1
cdr3_aa: CASSDPYFDEQYF; v_call: TRBV25-1; j_call: TRBJ2-7; d_call: NA